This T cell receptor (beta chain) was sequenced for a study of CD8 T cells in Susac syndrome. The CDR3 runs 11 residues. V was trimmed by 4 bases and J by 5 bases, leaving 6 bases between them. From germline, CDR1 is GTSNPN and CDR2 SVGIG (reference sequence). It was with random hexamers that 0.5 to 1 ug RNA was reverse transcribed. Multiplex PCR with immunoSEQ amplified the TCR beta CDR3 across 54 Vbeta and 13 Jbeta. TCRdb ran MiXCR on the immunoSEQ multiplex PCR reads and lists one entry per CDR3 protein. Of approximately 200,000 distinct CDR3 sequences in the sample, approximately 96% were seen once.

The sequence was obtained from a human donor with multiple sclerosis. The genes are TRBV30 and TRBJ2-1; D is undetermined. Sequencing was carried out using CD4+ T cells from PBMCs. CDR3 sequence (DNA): TGTGCCTGGAAGGGAAACAATGAGCAGTTCTTC. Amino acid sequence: CAWKGNNEQFF.